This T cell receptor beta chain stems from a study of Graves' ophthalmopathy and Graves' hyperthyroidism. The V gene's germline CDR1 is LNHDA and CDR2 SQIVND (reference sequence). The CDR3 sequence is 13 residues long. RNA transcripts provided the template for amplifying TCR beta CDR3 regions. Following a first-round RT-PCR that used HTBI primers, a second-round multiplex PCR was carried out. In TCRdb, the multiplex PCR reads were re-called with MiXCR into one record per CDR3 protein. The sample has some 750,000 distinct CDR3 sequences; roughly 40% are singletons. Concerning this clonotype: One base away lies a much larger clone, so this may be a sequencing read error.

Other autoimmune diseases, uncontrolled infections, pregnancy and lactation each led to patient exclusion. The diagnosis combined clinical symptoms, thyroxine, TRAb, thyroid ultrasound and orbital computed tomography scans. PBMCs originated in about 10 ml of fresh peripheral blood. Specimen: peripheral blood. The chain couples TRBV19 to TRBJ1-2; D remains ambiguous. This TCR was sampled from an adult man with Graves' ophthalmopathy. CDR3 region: CAGSIGRDYGYTF. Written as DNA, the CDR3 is TGTGCCGGTAGTATTGGACGGGACTATGGCTACACCTTC.